The rows below give T cell receptor beta chains drawn from one sample of a study of T-cell memory formation after mild COVID-19. TCRdb analysed the 5' RACE reads with MiXCR anew, one entry per CDR3 protein. Of 200,000 to 250,000 distinct CDR3 sequences listed, over 15% were seen once; the top ten hold 2% to 2.5%. Sample: PBMCs or a T cell subset sorted from them (not recorded which). The receptors originated from an adult woman who had mild COVID-19 (a few samples of this study predate the infection). Cell type and time point are not known. Both conserved end residues are part of each CDR3. D genes are given only for firm matches. Some rows have no size entry. The others give once, few or many, or a class for an expanded clone.

J: TRBJ2-7
V: TRBV6-2/TRBV6-3
size: few
D: TRBD2
CDR3: CASSYPSGSRPYEQYF
DNA: TGTGCCAGCAGTTACCCCAGCGGGAGTCGTCCCTACGAGCAGTACTTC

J: TRBJ2-5
V: TRBV4-3
size: .
D: .
CDR3: CASSRDLGRETQYF
DNA: TGCGCCAGCAGCCGAGATTTGGGGCGAGAGACCCAGTACTTC

J: TRBJ2-5
V: TRBV6-5
size: .
D: .
CDR3: CASSYSGPTQETQYF
DNA: TGTGCCAGCAGTTACTCTGGACCAACGCAAGAGACCCAGTACTTC

J: TRBJ1-1
V: TRBV3-1
size: few
D: TRBD1
CDR3: CASSQSRDRQAFF
DNA: TGTGCCAGCAGTCAATCCCGGGACAGGCAAGCTTTCTTT

J: TRBJ1-1
V: TRBV5-1
size: .
D: .
CDR3: CASSAGPRGRPYDTEAFF
DNA: TGCGCCAGCAGCGCTGGCCCCCGGGGCAGGCCCTACGACACTGAAGCTTTCTTT

J: TRBJ2-7
V: TRBV5-1
size: few
D: TRBD1
CDR3: CASSPTPGQAEQYF
DNA: TGCGCCAGCAGCCCAACACCGGGACAGGCTGAGCAGTACTTC

J: TRBJ2-2
V: TRBV12-3/TRBV12-4
size: few
D: TRBD1
CDR3: CASSEDRGKGFTGELFF
DNA: TGTGCCAGCAGTGAGGACAGGGGCAAGGGATTCACCGGGGAGCTGTTTTTT

J: TRBJ2-7
V: TRBV4-1
size: .
D: TRBD1
CDR3: CASSQDYRGLDEQYF
DNA: TGCGCCAGCAGCCAAGATTACAGGGGGCTTGACGAGCAGTACTTC

J: TRBJ2-1
V: TRBV18
size: .
D: TRBD2
CDR3: CASSTNQRGGRNNEQFF
DNA: TGTGCCAGCTCGACGAACCAGCGGGGGGGCCGAAACAATGAGCAGTTCTTC

J: TRBJ1-2
V: TRBV10-3
size: .
D: .
CDR3: CAISESVVRGAKGGYTF
DNA: TGTGCCATCAGTGAGTCGGTGGTTAGAGGGGCGAAAGGAGGCTACACCTTC

J: TRBJ2-1
V: TRBV20-1
size: .
D: TRBD2
CDR3: CSAPGTSGGSGYNEQFF
DNA: TGCAGTGCCCCGGGGACTAGCGGCGGGAGTGGGTACAATGAGCAGTTCTTC

J: TRBJ2-4
V: TRBV18
size: .
D: .
CDR3: CASSRDSAIQYF
DNA: TGTGCCAGCTCACGGGATTCAGCCATTCAGTACTTC

J: TRBJ1-1
V: TRBV5-1
size: few
D: TRBD1
CDR3: CASSSGTGWDTEAFF
DNA: TGCGCCAGCAGCTCGGGGACAGGTTGGGACACTGAAGCTTTCTTT

J: TRBJ2-2
V: TRBV18
size: .
D: .
CDR3: CASSPRTSRRTGELFF
DNA: TGTGCCAGCTCACCACGGACCTCCCGCCGAACCGGGGAGCTGTTTTTT

J: TRBJ2-3
V: TRBV12-3/TRBV12-4
size: few
D: TRBD2
CDR3: CASSPEALAVTDTQYF
DNA: TGTGCCAGCAGTCCTGAAGCACTAGCGGTCACAGATACGCAGTATTTT

J: TRBJ2-1
V: TRBV7-2
size: .
D: TRBD2
CDR3: CASSLGPPGLADYNEQFF
DNA: TGTGCCAGCAGCTTAGGTCCCCCGGGACTAGCGGACTACAATGAGCAGTTCTTC

J: TRBJ2-2
V: TRBV5-4
size: .
D: .
CDR3: CASCPMNTGELFF
DNA: TGTGCCAGCTGCCCCATGAACACCGGGGAGCTGTTTTTT

J: TRBJ1-2
V: TRBV20-1
size: few
D: .
CDR3: CSAYRAETYGYTF
DNA: TGCAGTGCTTACAGGGCAGAGACCTATGGCTACACCTTC

J: TRBJ2-4
V: TRBV12-3/TRBV12-4
size: few
D: TRBD2
CDR3: CASSDTASGKNIQYF
DNA: TGTGCCAGCAGCGACACCGCTAGCGGCAAAAACATTCAGTACTTC

J: TRBJ2-3
V: TRBV20-1
size: .
D: TRBD1
CDR3: CSARDLGRTGGTDTQYF
DNA: TGCAGTGCTAGAGATTTGGGGAGGACAGGGGGCACAGATACGCAGTATTTT

J: TRBJ2-7
V: TRBV3-1
size: .
D: .
CDR3: CASSHPHGPSYEQYF
DNA: TGTGCCAGCAGCCATCCGCACGGACCCTCCTACGAGCAGTACTTC

J: TRBJ1-3
V: TRBV12-3/TRBV12-4
size: few
D: .
CDR3: CASSPESGNTIYF
DNA: TGTGCCAGCAGCCCCGAGAGCGGAAACACCATATATTTT

J: TRBJ1-2
V: TRBV29-1
size: many
D: .
CDR3: CSVDPTDENYGYTF
DNA: TGCAGCGTTGACCCGACAGACGAGAACTATGGCTACACCTTC

J: TRBJ1-5
V: TRBV12-3/TRBV12-4
size: few
D: .
CDR3: CASRPPGPHPQHF
DNA: TGTGCCAGCAGGCCTCCGGGACCCCACCCCCAGCATTTT

J: TRBJ2-3
V: TRBV20-1
size: .
D: TRBD2
CDR3: CSAGAGGSTDTQYF
DNA: TGCAGTGCGGGCGCGGGAGGCAGCACAGATACGCAGTATTTT

J: TRBJ1-5
V: TRBV20-1
size: .
D: .
CDR3: CSARDRLNQPQHF
DNA: TGCAGTGCTAGAGATCGTCTGAATCAGCCCCAGCATTTT

J: TRBJ2-7
V: TRBV12-3/TRBV12-4
size: few
D: .
CDR3: CASSKPGPGRYEQYF
DNA: TGTGCCAGCAGCAAACCTGGACCTGGGAGGTACGAGCAGTACTTC

J: TRBJ2-7
V: TRBV5-1
size: .
D: TRBD2
CDR3: CASSNWGGTSPTESSYEQYF
DNA: TGCGCCAGCAGTAACTGGGGGGGGACTAGCCCTACGGAAAGCTCCTACGAGCAGTACTTC

J: TRBJ1-2
V: TRBV7-3
size: few
D: .
CDR3: CASSQWALSPYSEPLYGYTF
DNA: TGTGCCAGCAGCCAATGGGCATTGTCCCCGTATTCGGAGCCCTTGTATGGCTACACCTTC

J: TRBJ2-2
V: TRBV5-1
size: .
D: .
CDR3: CASSLGSPNTGELFF
DNA: TGCGCCAGCAGCTTGGGATCTCCGAACACCGGGGAGCTGTTTTTT

J: TRBJ1-1
V: TRBV7-6
size: few
D: TRBD1
CDR3: CASSLWPRGRRNTEAFF
DNA: TGTGCCAGCAGCTTATGGCCTAGGGGGCGGAGGAACACTGAAGCTTTCTTT

J: TRBJ2-7
V: TRBV5-1
size: few
D: TRBD1
CDR3: CASSLAPGQGTREQYF
DNA: TGCGCCAGCAGCTTGGCTCCGGGACAGGGAACTCGAGAGCAGTACTTC

J: TRBJ2-7
V: TRBV20-1
size: .
D: TRBD1
CDR3: CSARWAGGDEQYF
DNA: TGCAGTGCTAGATGGGCAGGGGGCGACGAGCAGTACTTC

J: TRBJ2-5
V: TRBV9
size: few
D: TRBD1
CDR3: CASSQDGQGRETQYF
DNA: TGTGCCAGCAGCCAAGACGGACAGGGTAGGGAGACCCAGTACTTC

J: TRBJ1-2
V: TRBV11-2
size: few
D: TRBD1
CDR3: CASSLQRPGQGAHGYTF
DNA: TGTGCCAGCAGCTTACAACGACCGGGACAGGGGGCTCATGGCTACACCTTC

J: TRBJ2-1
V: TRBV21-1
size: .
D: .
CDR3: CASSKRTAAPEVEQFF
DNA: TGTGCCAGCAGCAAAAGGACAGCCGCTCCCGAGGTTGAGCAGTTCTTC

J: TRBJ2-7
V: TRBV12-3/TRBV12-4
size: .
D: .
CDR3: CASSLGGVMYEQYF
DNA: TGTGCCAGCAGTTTAGGCGGGGTCATGTACGAGCAGTACTTC

J: TRBJ2-7
V: TRBV7-9
size: .
D: TRBD1
CDR3: CASSSGQGAHEQYF
DNA: TGTGCCAGCAGCTCCGGACAGGGGGCGCACGAGCAGTACTTC

J: TRBJ2-1
V: TRBV24-1
size: few
D: .
CDR3: CATSSKGPWGDEQFF
DNA: TGTGCCACCAGCAGTAAGGGTCCATGGGGAGATGAGCAGTTCTTC

J: TRBJ2-7
V: TRBV20-1
size: few
D: TRBD1
CDR3: CSAATGTGSYEQYF
DNA: TGCAGTGCTGCGACCGGGACAGGATCTTACGAGCAGTACTTC

J: TRBJ1-1
V: TRBV14
size: few
D: .
CDR3: CASSQDPSGVRAFF
DNA: TGTGCCAGCAGCCAAGATCCCAGTGGAGTGCGAGCTTTCTTT

J: TRBJ2-1
V: TRBV19
size: .
D: .
CDR3: CASSIDRYEGGQFF
DNA: TGTGCCAGTAGTATAGATCGGTACGAGGGAGGGCAGTTCTTC

J: TRBJ1-1
V: TRBV5-5
size: many
D: .
CDR3: CASSWGRNTEAFF
DNA: TGTGCCAGCAGCTGGGGACGGAACACTGAAGCTTTCTTT

J: TRBJ1-6
V: TRBV20-1
size: .
D: .
CDR3: CASKANSPLHF
DNA: TGCGCCTCCAAGGCCAATTCACCCCTCCACTTT

J: TRBJ2-3
V: TRBV6-1
size: .
D: .
CDR3: CASSFTGNVPRDTQYF
DNA: TGTGCCAGCAGTTTTACAGGGAATGTTCCCCGGGATACGCAGTATTTT

J: TRBJ1-2
V: TRBV12-3/TRBV12-4
size: few
D: .
CDR3: CASSLSPQGYGYTF
DNA: TGTGCCAGCAGTTTATCGCCGCAGGGGTATGGCTACACCTTC

J: TRBJ1-2
V: TRBV29-1
size: .
D: .
CDR3: CSVGGNGGYTF
DNA: TGCAGCGTTGGAGGAAATGGGGGCTACACCTTC

J: TRBJ2-5
V: TRBV30
size: few
D: TRBD2
CDR3: CASDLSTSGVTQYF
DNA: TGTGCCTCCGATCTGTCGACTAGCGGGGTGACCCAGTACTTC

J: TRBJ1-2
V: TRBV5-4
size: .
D: TRBD1
CDR3: CAIRGLDPGYTF
DNA: TGTGCCATCAGGGGGCTGGATCCTGGCTACACCTTC

J: TRBJ2-3
V: TRBV7-9
size: .
D: .
CDR3: CASSSMADTQYF
DNA: TGTGCCAGCAGCTCCATGGCAGATACGCAGTATTTT

J: TRBJ2-6
V: TRBV2
size: few
D: TRBD1
CDR3: CASSRGGKAGANVLTF
DNA: TGTGCCAGCAGTAGAGGGGGCAAGGCTGGGGCCAACGTCCTGACTTTC

J: TRBJ1-2
V: TRBV9
size: many
D: .
CDR3: CASSVGHNYGYTF
DNA: TGTGCCAGCAGCGTAGGGCATAACTATGGCTACACCTTC

J: TRBJ2-1
V: TRBV29-1
size: .
D: .
CDR3: CSVAGGYNEQFF
DNA: TGCAGCGTTGCCGGCGGGTACAATGAGCAGTTCTTC

J: TRBJ1-2
V: TRBV6-5
size: .
D: TRBD1
CDR3: CASSYSNRGLGGYTF
DNA: TGTGCCAGCAGTTACTCGAACAGGGGGCTTGGGGGCTACACCTTC